Below are 32 T cell receptor beta chains sequenced from a single sample in a study of control samples from healthy donors and cancer patients. The assay was immunoSEQ multiplex PCR, and TCRdb's table has in-frame clones only and misses some. Of roughly 170,000 clones in the sample, around 93% were seen once. The specimen was blood. The receptors originated from a woman in her sixties in good health.

The gene calls are TRBV18 and TRBJ1-1, with 8 bases matching TRBD1. The CDR3 length is 13 residues. V dropped 5 bases and J dropped 3; count of bases not matched to a gene: 2. Germline lookup yields CDR1 KGHSH and CDR2 LQKENI. The chain's CDR3 is CASSSTGDTEAFF. The CDR3 bases are TGTGCCAGCTCATCGACAGGGGACACTGAAGCTTTCTTT.

V gene TRBV6-6 combines with J gene TRBJ2-7, with a possible D match to TRBD1 (5 bases). Trimming took off 5 bases at V and 2 bases at J, with 13 bases between the two ends. This CDR3 is built from 14 residues. CDR1 is MNHNY, CDR2 SVGAGI, per germline (reference sequence). The CDR3 reads CASSERTLTYEQYF. CDR3 nucleotide sequence: TGTGCCAGCAGTGAGAGGACATTGACCTACGAGCAGTACTTC.

The CDR3 bases are TGTGCCAGCAGTCCGACAGGGAGAGGAGCCAAAAACATTCAGTACTTC. Residues: CASSPTGRGAKNIQYF. The J gene is TRBJ2-4, the V gene TRBV27; 7 bases fit TRBD1. The ends lost 5 bases at V and 0 bases at J; junction bases unmatched: 7. CDR1 is MNHEY, CDR2 SMNVEV, per germline (reference sequence). This CDR3 spans 16 amino acids.

The table lists this clone with a count of one. The chain carries TRBV12-5 and TRBJ1-5, with D tentatively TRBD1 (5 bases). This CDR3 comprises 20 residues. The V gene lost 2 bases and the J gene lost 8 bases, with 31 bases spanning the gap. The germline CDR1 and CDR2 sequences are LGHNT and FRNRAP. DNA of the CDR3: TGTGCTAGTGGTTTGAATCTGTTGAGGGGCTCTCGAGACCCCTTTGAGCCCCAGCATTTT. It encodes CASGLNLLRGSRDPFEPQHF.

This chain connects TRBV14 to TRBJ2-7; D might be TRBD1 or TRBD2, each matching 5 bases. Germline V gene data show CDR1 as SGHDN and CDR2 as FVKESK. The CDR3 runs 13 residues. V was shortened by 5 bases and J by 7 bases, with 15 bases between the two germline ends. The CDR3 sequence is CASSSHYGTEQYF. The CDR3 DNA follows: TGTGCCAGCAGCTCGCACTATGGGACGGAGCAGTACTTC.

The V and J genes are TRBV7-3 and TRBJ2-7; 9 nucleotides agree with TRBD1. Trimming removed 5 bases from V and 0 bases from J; junction bases left unmatched: 2. Germline loops: CDR1 SGHTA, CDR2 FQGTGA. The CDR3 sequence is 14 residues long. CDR3 bases: TGTGCCAGCAGCCAGACAGGGGGCTCCTACGAGCAGTACTTC. It specifies CASSQTGGSYEQYF.

The rearrangement links TRBV7-9 to TRBJ2-7, with D possibly being TRBD1 (5 bases). This CDR3 spans 14 amino acids. V was pared by 6 bases and J by 1 base, with 13 bases between. Germline loops: CDR1 SEHNR, CDR2 FQNEAQ (reference sequence). The CDR3 bases are TGTGCCAGCAGTCAGGACACTTATTCCTACGAGCAGTACTTC. Residues: CASSQDTYSYEQYF.

The chain is built from TRBV7-2 and TRBJ2-2; 11 bases agree with TRBD2. Trimming removed 3 bases from V and 4 bases from J; junction bases left unmatched: 4. The germline V gene encodes CDR1 SGHTA and CDR2 FQGNSA. There are 16 residues in the CDR3. This chain's CDR3 is CASSFTSGGITGELFF. CDR3 DNA sequence: TGTGCCAGCAGCTTTACTAGCGGGGGAATCACCGGGGAGCTGTTTTTT. Variable domain in full (rest from reference TRBV7-2 and TRBJ2-2): GAGVSQSPSNKVTEKGKDVELRCDPISGHTALYWYRQSLGQGLEFLIYFQGNSAPDKSGLPSDRFSAERTGGSVSTLTIQRTQQEDSAVYLCASSFTSGGITGELFFGEGSRLTVL.

The chain employs TRBV5-1 and TRBJ1-2; 9 bases line up with TRBD1. This CDR3 region has 14 residues. CDR1 SGHRS and CDR2 YFSETQ come from the germline V gene. V gave up 3 bases and J gave up 7 bases; unmatched junction bases: 7. CDR3 sequence (DNA): TGCGCCAGCAGCTCGGGACAGGGAGGCCTTGGCTACACCTTC. Its protein product is CASSSGQGGLGYTF.

V is TRBV4-3 and J is TRBJ1-2; D is possibly TRBD1 (6 bases). The CDR3 is made up of 16 amino acids. Trimming pared 4 bases from V and 9 bases from J, leaving 24 bases between. The germline CDR1 and CDR2 sequences are LGHNA and YSLEER. This chain's CDR3 is CASSLGETGKRGSYTF. The CDR3 DNA sequence: TGCGCCAGCAGCCTAGGAGAAACAGGGAAGCGTGGGAGCTACACCTTC.

Remarks on this clone: An end of the junction differs from the germline gene, which may be a read error. This chain links TRBV24-1 with TRBJ2-2, with 12 bases aligning to TRBD1. CDR3 length: 16 amino acids. Germline CDR1 reads KGHDR; CDR2 reads SFDVKD. The CDR3 nucleotides are TGTGCCATCAGTGACCGGGACAGGGGGCTTGGCGGGGAGCTGTTTTTT. Protein product: CAISDRDRGLGGELFF.

The chain links TRBV4-1 to TRBJ1-2; a weak D match, TRBD1 (6 bases). V lost 0 bases and J lost 1, with 12 bases in between. This CDR3 has 16 amino acids. Germline V gene data show CDR1 as MGHRA and CDR2 as YSYEKL. CDR3 residues: CASSQEGGGINYGYTF. The DNA of the CDR3 is TGCGCCAGCAGCCAAGAAGGAGGGGGGATTAACTATGGCTACACCTTC.

This sequence joins TRBV5-1 and TRBJ2-1; 7 bases agree with TRBD2. The V gene end was trimmed by 3 bases and the J gene end by 0 bases; junction bases not matched to a gene: 9. The CDR3 runs to 17 residues. CDR1 is SGHRS and CDR2 is YFSETQ in the germline V gene. CDR3 DNA sequence: TGCGCCAGCAGCTCCTTCGGGCGGGGGAGCTCCTACAATGAGCAGTTCTTC. Amino acids: CASSSFGRGSSYNEQFF.

This sequence joins TRBV10-3 and TRBJ1-4, with D unresolved. The germline V and J ends were trimmed by 0 bases and 8 bases, with 13 bases remaining between them. CDR1 ENHRY and CDR2 SYGVKD come from the germline V gene. CDR3 length: 15 residues. The CDR3 nucleotides are TGTGCCATCAGTGAGTCGAGTTGGAATTACGAAAAACTGTTTTTT. The encoded protein is CAISESSWNYEKLFF.

This clone came up many times. The chain is built from TRBV7-8 and TRBJ1-5; TRBD1 might be the D (6 bases). The CDR3 extends over 17 amino acids. Germline V gives CDR1 SGHVS, CDR2 FQNEAQ. The V end was cut by 1 base, the J end by 0 bases, with 13 bases between. CDR3 region: CASSLGGHSYSNQPQHF. CDR3 in DNA: TGTGCCAGCAGCTTAGGGGGGCATTCCTATAGCAATCAGCCCCAGCATTTT.

The chain carries TRBV5-1 and TRBJ1-1; TRBD1 is a possible D gene (5 bases). Germline CDR1 is SGHRS and CDR2 is YFSETQ. This CDR3 spans 11 amino acids. The germline V and J ends were trimmed by 5 bases and 4 bases, with 6 bases remaining between them. The CDR3 DNA is TGCGCCAGCAGAGGGGCCACTGAAGCTTTCTTT. Protein: CASRGATEAFF.

The J gene is TRBJ1-2, the V gene TRBV7-8; D gene uncertain. V lost 1 base to trimming and J lost 0 bases, with 15 bases between them. This CDR3 comprises 17 residues. Germline assignment: CDR1 SGHVS and CDR2 FQNEAQ. The CDR3 bases are TGTGCCAGCAGCTTAGGGGGAGGACTCCTCACTAACTATGGCTACACCTTC. Translating gives CASSLGGGLLTNYGYTF. Supplemented by reference TRBV7-8 and TRBJ1-2, the full variable domain reads GAGVSQSPRYKVAKRGQDVALRCDPISGHVSLFWYQQALGQGPEFLTYFQNEAQLDKSGLPSDRFFAERPEGSVSTLKIQRTQQEDSAVYLCASSLGGGLLTNYGYTFGSGTRLTVV.

DNA for the CDR3: TGTGCCAGCAGCCCCTACGCTTCGGGGGGCCTAAAAAACTACGAGCAGTACTTC. It yields the protein CASSPYASGGLKNYEQYF. V and J are TRBV3-1 (or the pseudogene TRBV3-2) and TRBJ2-7; weak D call: TRBD2 (7 bases). The germline CDR1 and CDR2 sequences are LGHDT and YNNKEL (reference sequence). The V and J ends lost 4 bases and 3 bases respectively, with 25 bases between them. The CDR3 length is 18 residues.

V is TRBV7-9 and J is TRBJ1-1, with D hard to call. V was trimmed by 2 bases and J by 0 bases, leaving 10 bases between them. The CDR3 loop spans 15 amino acids. Germline V gene lookup returns CDR1 SEHNR and CDR2 FQNEAQ (reference sequence). This CDR3 reads CASSLMMGLNTEAFF. The CDR3, as DNA: TGTGCCAGCAGCTTAATGATGGGGTTGAACACTGAAGCTTTCTTT.

The CDR3 DNA is TGTGCCAGCAGCCCGCTAGACCCGTTCACAGATACGCAGTATTTT. This translates into CASSPLDPFTDTQYF. The chain couples TRBV9 to TRBJ2-3; D uncertain. The V end was cut by 4 bases, the J end by 2 bases, with 14 bases between. In germline, CDR1 is SGDLS, CDR2 YYNGEE. The CDR3 sequence is 15 residues long.

V gene TRBV7-8 combines with J gene TRBJ2-7, with D possibly being TRBD1 or TRBD2 (5 bases each). The CDR3 runs 13 residues. Trimming stripped 4 bases from V and 3 bases from J, with 10 bases between. Germline values: CDR1 SGHVS, CDR2 FQNEAQ. Here the CDR3 DNA reads TGTGCCAGCAGCTCCCGGGACGTCTACGAGCAGTACTTC. It yields the protein CASSSRDVYEQYF.

This clone has just a few counts. The rearrangement uses TRBV6-6 and TRBJ1-1; D gene ambiguous. The CDR3 contains 11 residues. V lost 4 bases to trimming and J lost 2 bases, with 2 bases between them. Per germline, CDR1 MNHNY and CDR2 SVGAGI (reference sequence). This CDR3 reads CASSSNTEAFF. CDR3 bases: TGTGCCAGCAGTTCTAACACTGAAGCTTTCTTT.

The chain recombines TRBV28 with TRBJ1-2, with TRBD1 matching 8 bases. J lost 7 bases, V lost 6 bases, and 13 bases had no gene match. This CDR3 has 15 amino acids. Germline values: CDR1 MDHEN, CDR2 SYDVKM. CDR3 sequence (DNA): TGTGCCAGCAGCCTCAACGCGGGACAGGTCGCTGGCTACACCTTC. Protein product: CASSLNAGQVAGYTF.

V usage is TRBV30 and J usage is TRBJ1-1, with D unresolved. V was cut by 4 bases and J by 11 bases, with 14 bases left in between. This CDR3 contains 11 residues. Germline assignment: CDR1 GTSNPN and CDR2 SVGIG (reference sequence). CDR3 region: CAWTFRSGAFF. The CDR3 bases are TGTGCCTGGACGTTCAGGAGTGGGGCTTTCTTT.

The V and J genes are TRBV7-9 and TRBJ2-3, with 15 bases lining up with TRBD2. Germline V gene sequence: CDR1 SEHNR, CDR2 FQNEAQ (reference sequence). This CDR3 is 16 amino acids long. After removal of 5 bases from V and 4 bases from J, the junction contained 4 bases not matched to a gene. Here the CDR3 DNA reads TGTGCCAGCAGCCCAGGACTAGCGGGGGGGTCAGATACGCAGTATTTT. Translation gives CASSPGLAGGSDTQYF.

The V gene is TRBV27, the J gene TRBJ2-7, with a weak D call TRBD1 (6 bases). Trimming took 8 bases from V and 4 from J, leaving 21 bases between them. Germline CDR1 is MNHEY and CDR2 is SMNVEV (reference sequence). The CDR3 runs to 15 residues. The CDR3 region has the DNA TGTGCCAGCTCCCGTGGGGGACAATGGGTTTACGAGCAGTACTTC. Encoded protein: CASSRGGQWVYEQYF.

J is TRBJ1-2 and V is TRBV5-1; maybe TRBD1 (6 bases). This CDR3 has 16 amino acids. Trimming removed 3 bases at V and 0 bases at J, with 15 bases between. The germline V gene encodes CDR1 SGHRS and CDR2 YFSETQ. The CDR3 DNA is TGCGCCAGCAGCTCCGGCGGGACAAGAGCTAACTATGGCTACACCTTC. It encodes CASSSGGTRANYGYTF.

This chain connects TRBV7-3 to TRBJ1-1, with D perhaps matching TRBD1 (5 bases). This CDR3 is built from 15 residues. Germline V gene lookup returns CDR1 SGHTA and CDR2 FQGTGA. Trimming shortened V by 0 bases and J by 1 base, and 9 bases separated the two germline ends. The CDR3 here is CASSLTGVSNTEAFF. The CDR3 DNA sequence: TGTGCCAGCAGCTTAACGGGGGTTTCGAACACTGAAGCTTTCTTT. The full variable domain, its missing parts supplied by reference TRBV7-3 and TRBJ1-1, is GAGVSQTPSNKVTEKGKYVELRCDPISGHTALYWYRQSLGQGPEFLIYFQGTGAADDSGLPNDRFFAVRPEGSVSTLKIQRTERGDSAVYLCASSLTGVSNTEAFFGQGTRLTVV.

The chain has TRBV2 and TRBJ1-2, with TRBD1 matching over 11 bases. With V trimmed by 6 bases and J by 5 bases, 5 bases remained unmatched. The CDR3 loop spans 14 amino acids. Germline V gene lookup returns CDR1 SNHLY and CDR2 FYNNEI. DNA of the CDR3: TGTGCCAGCAGGTTGGGGGACAGGGGGTATGGCTACACCTTC. Amino acid sequence: CASRLGDRGYGYTF.

This clone was counted once. The chain employs TRBV25-1 and TRBJ1-4; 7 bases are shared with TRBD1. This CDR3 is built from 13 residues. Germline values: CDR1 MGHDK, CDR2 SYGVNS. With 4 bases clipped from V and 8 bases from J, the junction kept 4 bases outside the gene matches. This CDR3 reads CASSVGQQEKLFF. CDR3 nucleotide sequence: TGTGCCAGCAGTGTGGGACAGCAAGAAAAACTGTTTTTT.

This clone was picked up one time. The J gene is TRBJ2-5, the V gene TRBV6-2 or TRBV6-3; 12 bases map to TRBD1. Unmatched junction bases numbered 9, after V lost 2 bases and J lost 5 bases. Per germline, CDR1 MNHEY and CDR2 SVGEGT. The CDR3 is 17 amino acids. The CDR3 region is CASSYNMRDRGQETQYF. In DNA, the CDR3 is TGTGCCAGCAGTTACAATATGAGGGACAGGGGGCAGGAGACCCAGTACTTC.

The chain carries TRBV7-2 and TRBJ1-2, with D perhaps TRBD1 (6 bases). Per germline, CDR1 SGHTA and CDR2 FQGNSA. The CDR3 is 14 amino acids. V lost 5 bases, J lost 6 bases, and 16 bases lay in between. In nucleotides, the CDR3 is TGTGCCAGCAGCCCTTCTTGGACAGAGAATGGCTACACCTTC. Translating gives CASSPSWTENGYTF.